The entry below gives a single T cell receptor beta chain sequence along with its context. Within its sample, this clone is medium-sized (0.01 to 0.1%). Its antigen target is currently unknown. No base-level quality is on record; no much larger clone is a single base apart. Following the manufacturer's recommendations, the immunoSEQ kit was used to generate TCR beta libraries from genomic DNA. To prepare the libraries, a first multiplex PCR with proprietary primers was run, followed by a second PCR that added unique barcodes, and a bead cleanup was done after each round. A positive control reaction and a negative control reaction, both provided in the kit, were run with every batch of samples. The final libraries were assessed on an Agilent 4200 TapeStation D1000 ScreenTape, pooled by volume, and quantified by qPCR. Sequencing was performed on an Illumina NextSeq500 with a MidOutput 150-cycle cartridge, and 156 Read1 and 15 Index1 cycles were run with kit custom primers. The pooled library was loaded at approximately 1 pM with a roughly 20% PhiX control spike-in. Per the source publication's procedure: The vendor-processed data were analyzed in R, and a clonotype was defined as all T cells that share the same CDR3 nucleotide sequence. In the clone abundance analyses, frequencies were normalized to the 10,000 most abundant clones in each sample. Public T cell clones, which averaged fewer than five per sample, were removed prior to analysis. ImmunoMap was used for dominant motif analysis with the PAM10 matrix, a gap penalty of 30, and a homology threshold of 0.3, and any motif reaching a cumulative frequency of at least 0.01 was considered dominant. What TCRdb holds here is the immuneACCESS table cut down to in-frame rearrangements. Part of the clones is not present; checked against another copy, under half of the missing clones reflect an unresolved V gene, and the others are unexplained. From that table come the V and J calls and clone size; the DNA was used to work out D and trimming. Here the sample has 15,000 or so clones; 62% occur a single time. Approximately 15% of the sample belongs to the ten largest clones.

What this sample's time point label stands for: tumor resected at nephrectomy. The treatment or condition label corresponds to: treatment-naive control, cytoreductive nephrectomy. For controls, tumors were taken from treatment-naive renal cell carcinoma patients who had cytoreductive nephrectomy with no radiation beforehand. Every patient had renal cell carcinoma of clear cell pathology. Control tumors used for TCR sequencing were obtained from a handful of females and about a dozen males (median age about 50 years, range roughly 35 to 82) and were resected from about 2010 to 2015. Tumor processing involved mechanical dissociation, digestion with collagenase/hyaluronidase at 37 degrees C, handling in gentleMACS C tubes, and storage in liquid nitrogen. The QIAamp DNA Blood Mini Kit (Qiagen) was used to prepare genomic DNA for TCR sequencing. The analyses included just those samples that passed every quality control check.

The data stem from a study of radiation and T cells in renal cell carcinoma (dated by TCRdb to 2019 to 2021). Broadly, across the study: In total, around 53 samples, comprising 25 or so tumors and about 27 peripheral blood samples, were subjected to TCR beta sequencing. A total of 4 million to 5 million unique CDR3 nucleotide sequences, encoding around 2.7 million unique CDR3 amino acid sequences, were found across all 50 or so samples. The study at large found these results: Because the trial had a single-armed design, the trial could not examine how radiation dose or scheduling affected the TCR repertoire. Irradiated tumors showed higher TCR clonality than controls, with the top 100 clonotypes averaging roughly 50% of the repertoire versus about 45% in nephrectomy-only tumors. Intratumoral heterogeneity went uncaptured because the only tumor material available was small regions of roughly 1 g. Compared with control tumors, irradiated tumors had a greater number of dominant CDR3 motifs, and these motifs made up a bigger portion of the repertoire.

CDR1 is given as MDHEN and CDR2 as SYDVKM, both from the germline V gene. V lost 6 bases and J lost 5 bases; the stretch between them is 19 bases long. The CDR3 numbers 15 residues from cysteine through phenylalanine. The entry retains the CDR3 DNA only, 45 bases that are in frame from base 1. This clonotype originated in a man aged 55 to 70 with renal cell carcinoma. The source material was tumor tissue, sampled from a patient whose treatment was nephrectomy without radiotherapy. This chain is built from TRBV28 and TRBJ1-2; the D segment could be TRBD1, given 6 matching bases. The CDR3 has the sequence CASSLTGRGIYGYTF. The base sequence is TGTGCCAGCAGCCTGACCGGGAGGGGGATTTATGGCTACACCTTC.